This TCR beta chain is from a study of shared clonotypes between healthy human individuals. Study details: Researchers assigned three CD4 naive, three CD4 memory, two CD8 naive and one CD8 memory plate to each donor.

This clone was observed once. As yet, its antigen is unknown. Findings and caveats of the study: On the whole, naive subsets had larger estimated richness than memory subsets had.

Germline V CDR1 and CDR2: MNHEY, SVGAGI. V was shortened by 4 bases and J by 10 bases, with 8 bases between the two germline ends. The length of the CDR3 is 11 residues. On sorted subsets, replicate PCRs used about 0.2 ug DNA, or about 30,000 T cell genomes. TCRdb keeps only in-frame clones here, not all; method: immunoSEQ multiplex PCR. The repertoire holds about 2.4 million clones, with approximately 93% as singletons. The chain joins TRBV6-5 to TRBJ2-1; no firm D call. The sequence came from a man between 18 and 29 years old in good health. Some clones in this sample may be carry-over from other donors' samples. Sequencing used naive CD4+ T cells from PBMCs. Sample subset: CD45RA+ positively selected. CDR3 DNA sequence: TGTGCCAGCAGTTTTATGGCGGAGCAGTTCTTC. Protein product: CASSFMAEQFF.